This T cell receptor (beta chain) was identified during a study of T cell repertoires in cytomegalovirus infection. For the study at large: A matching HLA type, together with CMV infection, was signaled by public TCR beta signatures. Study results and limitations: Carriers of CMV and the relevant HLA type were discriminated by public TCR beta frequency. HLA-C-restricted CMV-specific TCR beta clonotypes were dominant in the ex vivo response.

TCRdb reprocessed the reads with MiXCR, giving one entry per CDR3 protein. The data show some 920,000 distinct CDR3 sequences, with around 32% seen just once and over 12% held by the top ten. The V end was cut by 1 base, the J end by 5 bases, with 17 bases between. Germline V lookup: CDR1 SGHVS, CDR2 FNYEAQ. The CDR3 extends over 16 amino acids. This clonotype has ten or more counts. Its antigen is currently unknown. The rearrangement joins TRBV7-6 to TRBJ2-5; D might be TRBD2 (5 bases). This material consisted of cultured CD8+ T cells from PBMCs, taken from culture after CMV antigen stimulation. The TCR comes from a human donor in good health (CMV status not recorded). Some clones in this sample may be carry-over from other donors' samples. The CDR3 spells CASSLGTEVLGETQYF. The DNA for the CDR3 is TGTGCCAGCAGCTTAGGGACGGAGGTCCTAGGGGAGACCCAGTACTTC.